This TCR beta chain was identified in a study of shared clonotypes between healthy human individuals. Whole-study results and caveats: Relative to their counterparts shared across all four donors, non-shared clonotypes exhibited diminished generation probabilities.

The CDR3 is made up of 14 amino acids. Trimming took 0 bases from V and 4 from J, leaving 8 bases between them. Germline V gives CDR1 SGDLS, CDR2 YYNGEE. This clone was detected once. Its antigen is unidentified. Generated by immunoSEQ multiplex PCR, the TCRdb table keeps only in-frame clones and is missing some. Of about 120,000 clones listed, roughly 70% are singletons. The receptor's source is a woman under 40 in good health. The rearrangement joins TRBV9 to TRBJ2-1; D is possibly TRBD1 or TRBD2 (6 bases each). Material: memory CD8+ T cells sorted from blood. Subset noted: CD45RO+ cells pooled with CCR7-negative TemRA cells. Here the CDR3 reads CASSVEGGYNEQFF. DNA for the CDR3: TGTGCCAGCAGCGTAGAGGGGGGATACAATGAGCAGTTCTTC.